The rows below give T cell receptor beta chains drawn from one sample of a study of cytomegalovirus exposure and HLA in healthy donors. Measured with immunoSEQ multiplex PCR; TCRdb has only the in-frame clones, and not every one. The sample holds over 200,000 clones, about 80% seen once. Source material: PBMCs. All receptors come from a male donor in good health and CMV-seronegative. Both conserved end residues are part of each CDR3. Each record gives: D gene, J gene, clone size, V gene, CDR3 DNA, CDR3 protein. The D gene is left open where the match is weak. The size field is filled for only some rows; it gives once, few, many or a size class.

TRBD1	TRBJ1-1	.	TRBV5-1	TGCGCCAGCAGCGTGGGACAGGGGATCACTGAAGCTTTCTTT	CASSVGQGITEAFF
.	TRBJ2-7	once	TRBV5-8	TGTGCCAGCAGCTTGGACTCTACCTCCTACGAGCAGTACTTC	CASSLDSTSYEQYF
.	TRBJ2-7	.	TRBV27	TGTGCCAGCAGTTTATCTACCCCCACGGCGGGACAGCGCCTAGCCGAGCAGTACTTC	CASSLSTPTAGQRLAEQYF
TRBD2	TRBJ2-3	.	TRBV7-6	TGTGCCAGCAGCATTATGGGACTAGCGGGAGGGGAAGATACGCAGTATTTT	CASSIMGLAGGEDTQYF
TRBD1	TRBJ1-2	.	TRBV9	TGTGCCAGCAGCGGCCTCCGATCTCATACAGGGGACGGCTACACCTTC	CASSGLRSHTGDGYTF
TRBD1	TRBJ1-5	.	TRBV11-3	TGTGCCAGCAGCTTCCCCAGGACAGGTCCCAATCAGCCCCAGCATTTT	CASSFPRTGPNQPQHF
.	TRBJ2-1	.	TRBV30	TGTGCCTGGGGCAGCCCGGGGCAGGGAGGATACAATGAGCAGTTCTTC	CAWGSPGQGGYNEQFF
.	TRBJ2-7	few	TRBV27	TGTGCCAGCAGTCTACAGGGTGGAGAGCAGTACTTC	CASSLQGGEQYF
.	TRBJ2-1	.	TRBV7-2	TGTGCCAGCAGCTTAGCGCCGGGGTTACTCTCCTACAATGAGCAGTTCTTC	CASSLAPGLLSYNEQFF
.	TRBJ2-3	few	TRBV18	TGTGCCAGCTCACCGACAGTCACAGATACGCAGTATTTT	CASSPTVTDTQYF
TRBD2	TRBJ2-2	.	TRBV11-2	TGTGCCAGCAGCTTAGTGTTGCGGGAGGGCCTGAGCACCGGGGAGCTGTTTTTT	CASSLVLREGLSTGELFF
.	TRBJ1-6	.	TRBV2	TGTGCCGGACCAGGGGATGGTAATTCACCCCTCCACTTT	CAGPGDGNSPLHF
.	TRBJ1-1	.	TRBV28	TGTGCCAGCAGTTTATTTGGGAGGACTGAAGCTTTCTTT	CASSLFGRTEAFF
TRBD2	TRBJ2-1	few	TRBV4-3	TGCGCCAGCAGCCAAGACCCGACTAGCGTGTCCAATGAGCAGTTCTTC	CASSQDPTSVSNEQFF
.	TRBJ1-1	few	TRBV21-1	TGTGCCAGCACCCCTTGTGGGACAGGAAACACGGGGAACACTGAAGCTTTCTTT	CASTPCGTGNTGNTEAFF
.	TRBJ2-3	.	TRBV11-3	TGTGCCAGCAGCTTGCTCGGGAACACAGATACGCAGTATTTT	CASSLLGNTDTQYF
TRBD2	TRBJ2-7	.	TRBV27	TGTGCCAGCACCAAAGGGACTAGCACGGCCTACGAGCAGTACTTC	CASTKGTSTAYEQYF
.	TRBJ1-1	.	TRBV5-6	TGTGCCAGCGGGCCGGAGAACACTGAAGCTTTCTTT	CASGPENTEAFF
.	TRBJ1-2	.	TRBV9	TGTGCCAGCAGCGAGGGGGGGTCTTCTAACTATGGCTACACCTTC	CASSEGGSSNYGYTF
.	TRBJ1-2	.	TRBV4-1	TGCGCCAGCAGCCAAGAAGAAAGAGGGCGCGCCCCCGCGCACGGCTACACCTTC	CASSQEERGRAPAHGYTF
.	TRBJ2-2	.	TRBV7-3	TGTGCCAGCAGCGCGACCAGGACCGGGGAGCTGTTTTTT	CASSATRTGELFF
.	TRBJ2-7	.	TRBV7-2	TGTGCCAGCAGCCCCGGGACTTTGTTTTACGAGCAGTACTTC	CASSPGTLFYEQYF
TRBD1	TRBJ1-2	.	TRBV5-1	TGCGCCAGCAGCCCAGACAGGGGGCAGGGCTACACCTTC	CASSPDRGQGYTF
.	TRBJ2-7	.	TRBV28	TGTGCCAGCAATCTTCCCGACCCATCGGGGGAGCAGTACTTC	CASNLPDPSGEQYF
TRBD2	TRBJ2-1	.	TRBV4-2	TGTGCCAGCAGCCAAGATCGGGTGGGTAGCGGGAGGGGGAGCTCCTACAATGAGCAGTTCTTC	CASSQDRVGSGRGSSYNEQFF